A selection of T cell receptor beta chains follows, all from one sample in a study of blood T cell repertoires in COVID-19. Data came from immunoSEQ multiplex PCR; TCRdb stores just in-frame clones and leaves some out. The sample shows about 260,000 clones, about 86% of them seen only once. The source material was PBMCs or T cells enriched from blood (not recorded which). The receptors stem from a man aged 30 to 45 with acute COVID-19. CDR3s include the opening cysteine and the closing phenylalanine or tryptophan. D genes are given only for firm matches. Size tells how often a clone was seen (once, few, many) or the class of an expanded clone, and some rows leave it out.

clone size: -; V gene: TRBV9; D gene: TRBD2; J gene: TRBJ2-1; CDR3 DNA: TGTGCCAGCAGCGCGTCTGCGGGAGTAAGCCACAATGAGCAGTTCTTC; CDR3 protein: CASSASAGVSHNEQFF
clone size: -; V gene: TRBV6-5; D gene: TRBD1; J gene: TRBJ1-1; CDR3 DNA: TGTGCCAGCAGTTATAGACAGGGGGCGGACACTGAAGCTTTCTTT; CDR3 protein: CASSYRQGADTEAFF
clone size: -; V gene: TRBV7-8; D gene: TRBD1; J gene: TRBJ1-5; CDR3 DNA: TGTGCCAGCAGCTCCGGACAGGGGGCGAAGCCCCAGCATTTT; CDR3 protein: CASSSGQGAKPQHF
clone size: -; V gene: TRBV5-1; D gene: -; J gene: TRBJ2-1; CDR3 DNA: TGCGCCAGCAGCTTGGTGGGGGGAGCCAATGAGCAGTTCTTC; CDR3 protein: CASSLVGGANEQFF
clone size: few; V gene: TRBV18; D gene: TRBD1; J gene: TRBJ1-2; CDR3 DNA: TGTGCCAGCTCACCAGCGAGGGGGCAGTATGGCTACACCTTC; CDR3 protein: CASSPARGQYGYTF
clone size: -; V gene: TRBV6-1; D gene: TRBD2; J gene: TRBJ2-2; CDR3 DNA: TGTGCCAGCAGCGGACTAGCGGGGGGCACCGGGGAGCTGTTTTTT; CDR3 protein: CASSGLAGGTGELFF
clone size: -; V gene: TRBV5-1; D gene: -; J gene: TRBJ2-5; CDR3 DNA: TGTGCCAGCAGTTCGGAGGGGCAAGAGACCCAGTACTTC; CDR3 protein: CASSSEGQETQYF
clone size: -; V gene: TRBV11-2; D gene: -; J gene: TRBJ2-6; CDR3 DNA: TGTGCCAGCAGCTTAGGAATGTCCGGGTCTGGGGCCAACGTCCTGACTTTC; CDR3 protein: CASSLGMSGSGANVLTF
clone size: -; V gene: TRBV7-6; D gene: -; J gene: TRBJ2-2; CDR3 DNA: TGTGCCAGCAACCCGGGTACCGGGGAGCTGTTTTTT; CDR3 protein: CASNPGTGELFF
clone size: -; V gene: TRBV7-2; D gene: TRBD1; J gene: TRBJ1-5; CDR3 DNA: TGTGCCAGCAGCCCTCCCGGGACAGGGTTCGGGCAGCCCCAGCATTTT; CDR3 protein: CASSPPGTGFGQPQHF
clone size: -; V gene: TRBV5-1; D gene: TRBD2; J gene: TRBJ2-2; CDR3 DNA: TGTGCCAGCAGCGCGACTAGCGGGAGTATCACCGGGGAGCTGTTTTTT; CDR3 protein: CASSATSGSITGELFF
clone size: -; V gene: TRBV11-3; D gene: -; J gene: TRBJ1-1; CDR3 DNA: TGTGCCAGCAGCTTTACAGTTAACACTGAAGCTTTCTTT; CDR3 protein: CASSFTVNTEAFF
clone size: -; V gene: TRBV9; D gene: -; J gene: TRBJ2-2; CDR3 DNA: TGTGCCAGCAGCGCCCGGGACATAAACACCGGGGAGCTGTTTTTT; CDR3 protein: CASSARDINTGELFF
clone size: -; V gene: TRBV7-2; D gene: TRBD2; J gene: TRBJ2-2; CDR3 DNA: TGTGCCAGCAGCTCTAGACTAGCGGTTGAACCCGGGGAGCTGTTTTTT; CDR3 protein: CASSSRLAVEPGELFF
clone size: -; V gene: TRBV5-4; D gene: -; J gene: TRBJ1-4; CDR3 DNA: TGTGCCAGCAGCAATGGACAGTCTAATGAAAAACTGTTTTTT; CDR3 protein: CASSNGQSNEKLFF
clone size: -; V gene: TRBV9; D gene: -; J gene: TRBJ1-1; CDR3 DNA: TGTGCCAGCAGCCCTGGACTATTCACTGAAGCTTTCTTT; CDR3 protein: CASSPGLFTEAFF
clone size: -; V gene: TRBV3-1/TRBV3-2; D gene: TRBD2; J gene: TRBJ2-3; CDR3 DNA: TGTGCCAGCAGCCACCCTAATACGCCGGGACTAGCGAAGATCACAGATACGCAGTATTTT; CDR3 protein: CASSHPNTPGLAKITDTQYF
clone size: many; V gene: TRBV4-2; D gene: TRBD1; J gene: TRBJ1-4; CDR3 DNA: TGTGCCAGCAGCTCTAACCTCGGGACAGCTGAAAAACTGTTTTTT; CDR3 protein: CASSSNLGTAEKLFF
clone size: -; V gene: TRBV30; D gene: TRBD1; J gene: TRBJ1-3; CDR3 DNA: TGTGCCTGGACGAGACAGGGATCTGGAAACACCATATATTTT; CDR3 protein: CAWTRQGSGNTIYF
clone size: -; V gene: TRBV19; D gene: -; J gene: TRBJ1-4; CDR3 DNA: TGTGCCAGTAGCAAACCCGGAGGGAATGAAAAACTGTTTTTT; CDR3 protein: CASSKPGGNEKLFF
clone size: few; V gene: TRBV27; D gene: TRBD1; J gene: TRBJ1-2; CDR3 DNA: TGTGCCAGCAGCCAACAGGGGACCTATGGCTACACCTTC; CDR3 protein: CASSQQGTYGYTF
clone size: -; V gene: TRBV7-9; D gene: TRBD2; J gene: TRBJ2-1; CDR3 DNA: TGTGCCAGCAGCTTGCCACTAGCGGGAGCTTACAATGAGCAGTTCTTC; CDR3 protein: CASSLPLAGAYNEQFF
clone size: -; V gene: TRBV27; D gene: -; J gene: TRBJ1-5; CDR3 DNA: TGTGCCAGCAGTTTTCGACTGCAGGGGAATCAGCCCCAGCATTTT; CDR3 protein: CASSFRLQGNQPQHF
clone size: -; V gene: TRBV29-1; D gene: -; J gene: TRBJ2-5; CDR3 DNA: TGCAGCGTTGGAGGGACGGGAGCTCAAGAGACCCAGTACTTC; CDR3 protein: CSVGGTGAQETQYF
clone size: -; V gene: TRBV24-1; D gene: TRBD2; J gene: TRBJ2-5; CDR3 DNA: TGTGCCACCGCGCTGGGAGGGGCTACAGGAGAGACCCAGTACTTC; CDR3 protein: CATALGGATGETQYF
clone size: few; V gene: TRBV2; D gene: TRBD2; J gene: TRBJ2-5; CDR3 DNA: TGTGCCAGCGGGACTAGGTACCAAGAGACCCAGTACTTC; CDR3 protein: CASGTRYQETQYF
clone size: -; V gene: TRBV19; D gene: -; J gene: TRBJ1-1; CDR3 DNA: TGTGCCAGTAGTCCACCCGGGACACCGAACACTGAAGCTTTCTTT; CDR3 protein: CASSPPGTPNTEAFF
clone size: -; V gene: TRBV11-3; D gene: TRBD2; J gene: TRBJ2-2; CDR3 DNA: TGTGCCAGCAGCCTCGGGACTAGCGGGTCCGGGGAGCTGTTTTTT; CDR3 protein: CASSLGTSGSGELFF
clone size: -; V gene: TRBV11-2; D gene: -; J gene: TRBJ1-2; CDR3 DNA: TGTGCCAGCAGCTTAGATTTTGCGACAGCCGATGGCTACACCTTC; CDR3 protein: CASSLDFATADGYTF
clone size: -; V gene: TRBV2; D gene: TRBD2; J gene: TRBJ2-3; CDR3 DNA: TGTGCCAGCAAACTCCTGGGGGGGGGCACAGATACGCAGTATTTT; CDR3 protein: CASKLLGGGTDTQYF
clone size: -; V gene: TRBV4-1; D gene: -; J gene: TRBJ2-5; CDR3 DNA: TGCGCCAGCAGCCAAGCCATCCGGGGAGAAGAGACCCAGTACTTC; CDR3 protein: CASSQAIRGEETQYF
clone size: once; V gene: TRBV29-1; D gene: -; J gene: TRBJ1-2; CDR3 DNA: TGCAGCGTTGAGGATAACAGCCATGGCTACACCTTC; CDR3 protein: CSVEDNSHGYTF
clone size: -; V gene: TRBV5-4; D gene: -; J gene: TRBJ2-3; CDR3 DNA: TGTGCCAGCAGCTTATACACAGATACGCAGTATTTT; CDR3 protein: CASSLYTDTQYF
clone size: -; V gene: TRBV7-9; D gene: TRBD1; J gene: TRBJ1-2; CDR3 DNA: TGTGCCAGCAGCTACCGGGACAGCAAGCCTTCTAACTATGGCTACACCTTC; CDR3 protein: CASSYRDSKPSNYGYTF
clone size: -; V gene: TRBV27; D gene: TRBD2; J gene: TRBJ2-1; CDR3 DNA: TGTGCCAGCAGTCCAAGACTAGCGGGAGGGCGAAATGAGCAGTTCTTC; CDR3 protein: CASSPRLAGGRNEQFF
clone size: -; V gene: TRBV9; D gene: -; J gene: TRBJ2-3; CDR3 DNA: TGTGCCAGCAGCGCTCCAGGCGTAGATACGCAGTATTTT; CDR3 protein: CASSAPGVDTQYF
clone size: -; V gene: TRBV4-2; D gene: -; J gene: TRBJ1-3; CDR3 DNA: TGTGCCAGCAGCCAAGACAGAACCTCTGGAAACACCATATATTTT; CDR3 protein: CASSQDRTSGNTIYF
clone size: -; V gene: TRBV2; D gene: -; J gene: TRBJ1-1; CDR3 DNA: TGTGCCACCAACAGGGAAGGGAACACTGAAGCTTTCTTT; CDR3 protein: CATNREGNTEAFF
clone size: -; V gene: TRBV3-1/TRBV3-2; D gene: TRBD1; J gene: TRBJ1-4; CDR3 DNA: TGTGCCAGCAGCCAAGGGGACAGGTTTGCAACTAATGAAAAACTGTTTTTT; CDR3 protein: CASSQGDRFATNEKLFF
clone size: many; V gene: TRBV25-1; D gene: TRBD1; J gene: TRBJ2-3; CDR3 DNA: TGTGCCAGCAGTGTTAAGGTGGACAGGGGCACGGATACGCAGTATTTT; CDR3 protein: CASSVKVDRGTDTQYF
clone size: -; V gene: TRBV7-3; D gene: -; J gene: TRBJ1-1; CDR3 DNA: TGTGCCAGCAGCTTAATTAGAGACACTGAAGCTTTCTTT; CDR3 protein: CASSLIRDTEAFF
clone size: -; V gene: TRBV7-2; D gene: TRBD1; J gene: TRBJ1-2; CDR3 DNA: TGTGCCAGCAGCTTAGCTTCGACAGGGGACTATGGCTACACCTTC; CDR3 protein: CASSLASTGDYGYTF
clone size: -; V gene: TRBV27; D gene: -; J gene: TRBJ1-2; CDR3 DNA: TGTGCCAGCAGTTTTCAGGGGTCTCATGGCTACACCTTC; CDR3 protein: CASSFQGSHGYTF
clone size: -; V gene: TRBV20-1; D gene: -; J gene: TRBJ1-5; CDR3 DNA: TGCAGTGCTGGACACAATCAGCCCCAGCATTTT; CDR3 protein: CSAGHNQPQHF
clone size: -; V gene: TRBV10-1; D gene: TRBD1; J gene: TRBJ1-3; CDR3 DNA: TGCGCCAGCAGCCAGACAGGGACTGGAAACACCATATATTTT; CDR3 protein: CASSQTGTGNTIYF
clone size: -; V gene: TRBV3-1/TRBV3-2; D gene: -; J gene: TRBJ1-4; CDR3 DNA: TGTGCCAGCAGCCCTATAACGAGTGAAAAACTGTTTTTT; CDR3 protein: CASSPITSEKLFF
clone size: -; V gene: TRBV6-5; D gene: -; J gene: TRBJ1-2; CDR3 DNA: TGTGCGTCACAGAGGGTAAACGGCTACACCTTC; CDR3 protein: CASQRVNGYTF
clone size: -; V gene: TRBV5-6; D gene: -; J gene: TRBJ2-2; CDR3 DNA: TGTGCCAGCAGCCCCCATAGCCTGCGGGAGCTGTTTTTT; CDR3 protein: CASSPHSLRELFF
clone size: few; V gene: TRBV6-2/TRBV6-3; D gene: -; J gene: TRBJ1-6; CDR3 DNA: TGTGCCAGCAGTTTTACGGAGAATAATTCACCCCTCCACTTT; CDR3 protein: CASSFTENNSPLHF
clone size: -; V gene: TRBV2; D gene: -; J gene: TRBJ1-2; CDR3 DNA: TGTGCCAGCAGTGAATCGGGTCCCTTAACGGATGGCTACACCTTC; CDR3 protein: CASSESGPLTDGYTF
clone size: -; V gene: TRBV9; D gene: TRBD2; J gene: TRBJ2-1; CDR3 DNA: TGTGCCAGCAGCCCCCGTCTAGCGGGGGACATCTCCTACAATGAGCAGTTCTTC; CDR3 protein: CASSPRLAGDISYNEQFF
clone size: -; V gene: TRBV7-6; D gene: -; J gene: TRBJ2-1; CDR3 DNA: TGTGCCAGCAGCCCAATATTCTCGAGCTCCTACAATGAGCAGTTCTTC; CDR3 protein: CASSPIFSSSYNEQFF
clone size: -; V gene: TRBV4-1; D gene: TRBD1; J gene: TRBJ1-2; CDR3 DNA: TGCGCCAGCAGCCAGAACCCACAGGGGGTGGAGGGGGGCTACACCTTC; CDR3 protein: CASSQNPQGVEGGYTF
clone size: -; V gene: TRBV11-3; D gene: -; J gene: TRBJ1-6; CDR3 DNA: TGTGCCAGCAGCTTCCCGAATTCACCCCTCCACTTT; CDR3 protein: CASSFPNSPLHF
clone size: few; V gene: TRBV18; D gene: TRBD1; J gene: TRBJ1-6; CDR3 DNA: TGTGCCAGCTCACTGGGACAGGGAGGGTCACCCCTCCACTTT; CDR3 protein: CASSLGQGGSPLHF